Below, one T cell receptor (beta chain) is given with its context. Its matching antigen is unknown. The sample originates from a study of T cell repertoires in cytomegalovirus infection. As for the study in general: Carrying CMV and the relevant HLA type showed in public TCR beta signatures.

The germline gives CDR1 MNHEY, CDR2 SVGEGT. V lost 6 bases, J lost 0 bases, and 18 bases lay in between. The CDR3 runs 17 residues. Study results and limitations: Cumulative public TCR beta family frequency identified CMV carriers with the relevant HLA. Clonotypes of TCR beta that were HLA-C-restricted and CMV-specific dominated the ex vivo response.

From the reads, TCRdb called clonotypes with MiXCR, one entry per CDR3 protein. The sample includes some 920,000 distinct CDR3 sequences, around 29% seen only once; the top ten take roughly 13%. The clonotype originates from a human donor in good health (CMV status not recorded). Some clones in this sample may be carry-over from other donors' samples. The sample was cultured CD8+ T cells from PBMCs, taken from culture after CMV antigen stimulation. The chain has TRBV6-2 or TRBV6-3 and TRBJ1-5, with no clear D. CDR3 DNA sequence: TGTGCCAGCAGACCGCTGACGGACCGAAATAGCAATCAGCCCCAGCATTTT. Translation gives CASRPLTDRNSNQPQHF.